The sequence of this T cell receptor beta chain was determined in a study of cytomegalovirus exposure and HLA in healthy donors. Study conclusions and caveats: TCR beta chain V- and J-gene trimming was linked, in a later analysis, to a missense variant in DCLRE1C.

Of note for this clone: Antigen: not known.

Primers included in the PCR were 60 Vbeta and 13 Jbeta primers. TCRdb's copy holds only in-frame clones and misses some; the assay was immunoSEQ multiplex PCR. The table includes about 150,000 clones, 80% to 90% detected once. J gave up 7 bases and V 6 bases, and 12 bases lay outside the gene matches. Germline values: CDR1 SEHNR, CDR2 FQNEAQ (reference sequence). The CDR3 is 15 residues long. V usage is TRBV7-9 and J usage is TRBJ2-1; 7 positions agree with TRBD2. The sample comprised PBMCs. The receptor's source is a man aged 30 to 45 in good health and CMV-seropositive. DNA for the CDR3: TGTGCCAGCAGATTCTTTGCGGGAGATAGAAATGAGCAGTTCTTC. As protein: CASRFFAGDRNEQFF.